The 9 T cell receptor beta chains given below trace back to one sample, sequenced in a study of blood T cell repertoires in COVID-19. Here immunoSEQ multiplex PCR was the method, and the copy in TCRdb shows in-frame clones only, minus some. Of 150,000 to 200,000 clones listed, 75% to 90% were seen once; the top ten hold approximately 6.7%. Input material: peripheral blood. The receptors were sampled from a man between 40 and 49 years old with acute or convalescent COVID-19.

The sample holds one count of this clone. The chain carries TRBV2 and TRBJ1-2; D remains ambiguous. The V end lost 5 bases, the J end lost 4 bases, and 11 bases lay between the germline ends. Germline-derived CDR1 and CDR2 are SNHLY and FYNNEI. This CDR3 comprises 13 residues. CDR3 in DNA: TGTGCCAGCAGTAAGCAGGAAATCTATGGCTACACCTTC. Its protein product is CASSKQEIYGYTF.

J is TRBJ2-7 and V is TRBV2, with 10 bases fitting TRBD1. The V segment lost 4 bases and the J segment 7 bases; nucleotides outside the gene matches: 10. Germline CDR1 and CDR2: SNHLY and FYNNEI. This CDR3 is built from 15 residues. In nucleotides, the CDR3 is TGTGCCAGCAGTGCTGACAGGGGGCTAATGAGGGAGCAGTACTTC. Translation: CASSADRGLMREQYF.

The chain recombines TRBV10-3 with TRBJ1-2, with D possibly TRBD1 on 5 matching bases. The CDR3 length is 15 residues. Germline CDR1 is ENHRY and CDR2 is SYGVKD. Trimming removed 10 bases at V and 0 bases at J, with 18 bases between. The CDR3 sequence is CATRVGAASNYGYTF. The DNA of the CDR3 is TGTGCCACCAGGGTGGGTGCAGCGTCTAACTATGGCTACACCTTC.

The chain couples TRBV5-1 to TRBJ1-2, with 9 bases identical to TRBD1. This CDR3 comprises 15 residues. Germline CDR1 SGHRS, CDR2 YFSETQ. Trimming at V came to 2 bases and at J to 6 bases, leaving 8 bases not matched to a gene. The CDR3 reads CASSLGVGQGDGYTF. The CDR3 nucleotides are TGCGCCAGCAGCTTAGGGGTGGGACAGGGTGATGGCTACACCTTC.

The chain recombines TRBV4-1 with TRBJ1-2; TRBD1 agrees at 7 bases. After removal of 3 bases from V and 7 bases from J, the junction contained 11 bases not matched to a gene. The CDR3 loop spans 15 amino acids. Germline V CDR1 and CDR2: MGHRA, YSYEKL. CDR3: CASSHPRQGLGGYTF. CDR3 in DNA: TGCGCCAGCAGCCATCCTAGACAGGGTTTAGGTGGCTACACCTTC.

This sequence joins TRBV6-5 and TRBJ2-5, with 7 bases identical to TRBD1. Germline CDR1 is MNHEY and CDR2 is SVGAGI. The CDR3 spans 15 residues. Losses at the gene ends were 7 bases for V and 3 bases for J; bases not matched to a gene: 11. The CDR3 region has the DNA TGTGCCAGCACCCGCTCACAGGGGCGCAAAGAGACCCAGTACTTC. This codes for CASTRSQGRKETQYF.

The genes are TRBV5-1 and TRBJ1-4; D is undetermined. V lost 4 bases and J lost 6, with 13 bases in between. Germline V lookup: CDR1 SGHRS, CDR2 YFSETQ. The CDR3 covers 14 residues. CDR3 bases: TGCGCCAGCAGCAGCTCCTCCTCGGATGAAAAACTGTTTTTT. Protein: CASSSSSSDEKLFF.

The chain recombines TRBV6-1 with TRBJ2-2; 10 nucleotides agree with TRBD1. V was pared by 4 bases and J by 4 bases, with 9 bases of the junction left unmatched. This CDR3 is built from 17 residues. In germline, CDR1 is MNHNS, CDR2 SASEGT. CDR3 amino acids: CASSATGGDRATGELFF. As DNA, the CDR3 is TGTGCCAGCAGTGCGACAGGGGGCGACAGGGCCACCGGGGAGCTGTTTTTT.

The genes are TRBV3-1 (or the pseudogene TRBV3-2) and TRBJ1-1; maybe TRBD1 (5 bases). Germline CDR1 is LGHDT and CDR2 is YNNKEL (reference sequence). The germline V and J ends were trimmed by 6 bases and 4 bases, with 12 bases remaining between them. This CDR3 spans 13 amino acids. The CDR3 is CASSRTTATEAFF. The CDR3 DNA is TGTGCCAGCAGTCGAACGACAGCCACTGAAGCTTTCTTT.